This paragraph reports one TCR beta chain. These data originate in a study of blood T cell repertoires in COVID-19. The study assigned cohorts using participant-reported clinical history. Sequenced by immunoSEQ multiplex PCR; TCRdb stores in-frame clones only, minus some. The sample shows approximately 400,000 clones, roughly 92% of them seen only once. Looked up from germline, CDR1 is SQVTM and CDR2 is ANQGSEA. This CDR3 is built from 14 residues. Trimming removed 7 bases from V and 2 bases from J; junction bases left unmatched: 6. The clonotype comes from a woman aged 40-49 years who had been exposed to COVID-19. Sequencing was performed on PBMCs or T cells enriched from blood (not recorded which). This sequence joins TRBV29-1 and TRBJ1-2; 11 bases fit TRBD1. CDR3 sequence (DNA): TGCAGCGCCCCAGGGACAGGGGGAAACTATGGCTACACCTTC. It is translated as CSAPGTGGNYGYTF.